This T cell receptor beta chain is drawn from a study of T cell changes during pregnancy in multiple sclerosis (dated by TCRdb to the late 2010s). Notes on the research overall: In women with multiple sclerosis, the researchers looked at how the T cell repertoire shifted as pregnancy progressed.

The library relied on the immunoSEQ multiplex PCR assay. Here the immuneACCESS table is served through TCRdb, limited to in-frame sequences with V and J called. Missing clones are a known gap in these copies; in checked studies unresolved V genes cover under half, and the rest lacks a known reason. Counted in this sample were about 85,000 clones; roughly nine tenths of them appeared once. The ten largest clones represent 2.5% of the sample. Concerning this clone itself: The target of this receptor is not known. No base quality information exists; no much larger clone differs at one position.

The germline V and J ends show losses of 8 bases and 4 bases respectively, and no gene match explains 11 bases of the junction. The CDR3 holds 15 amino acids from the cysteine to the phenylalanine. The kept DNA is CDR3 alone, 45 bases in frame from the first base. Per the germline V gene, SGHVS is the CDR1 and FNYEAQ is the CDR2. The sample here was peripheral blood, taken in the first trimester of pregnancy. The origin of this receptor is a female donor with multiple sclerosis, enrolled in a pregnancy study. Recombination linked TRBV7-6 to TRBJ2-1, with 7 middle bases fitting TRBD2. Here the CDR3 is given as CASSDAGEPYNEQFF. The bases read TGTGCCAGCTCGGATGCGGGAGAACCTTACAATGAGCAGTTCTTC. Reference TRBV7-6 and TRBJ2-1 genes cover what lies past the CDR3, so the full variable domain is GAGVSQSPRYKVTKRGQDVALRCDPISGHVSLYWYRQALGQGPEFLTYFNYEAQQDKSGLPNDRFSAERPEGSISTLTIQRTEQRDSAMYRCASSDAGEPYNEQFFGPGTRLTVL.